This TCR beta chain was observed in a study of T cells in Graves' hyperthyroidism and ophthalmopathy. Study-level points and caveats: With a median lead of approximately 6.4 months before onset, the model predicted ophthalmopathy.

It was RNA transcripts that yielded the amplified TCR beta CDR3 regions. Primed by the HTBI set, a first-round RT-PCR was run on the TCR CDR3. TCRdb re-derived calls from the multiplex PCR reads in MiXCR, one entry per CDR3 protein. The data show roughly 500,000 distinct CDR3 sequences, more than 45% seen once. Uncontrolled infection, other autoimmune disease, pregnancy and lactation each barred patients from inclusion. Comment on this clonotype: Its specificity is unknown. One junction end does not reproduce the germline sequence, and a read error may be involved.

The CDR3 spans 15 residues. The V gene's germline CDR1 is SGHRS and CDR2 YFSETQ. The sample was peripheral blood or thyroid tissue (not recorded which). The genes are TRBV5-1 and TRBJ1-1; possibly TRBD1 for D (5 bases). The receptor was derived from an adult woman with Graves' disease, either hyperthyroidism or ophthalmopathy (not recorded which). CDR3 coding DNA: TGCGCCAACAGCTTGGCGCTTGGGGGGGACACTGAAGCTTTCTTT. Amino acids: CANSLALGGDTEAFF.